This record covers a single TCR beta chain. Its cognate antigen is unknown. Germline assignment: CDR1 ENHRY and CDR2 SYGVKD. The CDR3 is 14 amino acids. Trimming took off 4 bases at V and 7 bases at J, with 16 bases between the two ends. Clones were read by immunoSEQ multiplex PCR, and TCRdb kept only the in-frame ones, dropping some. Found here are 19,000 or so clones, approximately 80% of them singletons; the top ten hold 22%. The time point was: cycle 4 day 1 (C4D1), after less than 7 weeks of nivolumab. Every patient had relapsed following autologous stem cell transplantation, and cohorts differed in brentuximab vedotin exposure. Classification of best responses gave complete response, partial response or progressive disease. The sample comes from a study of PD-1 blockade in classical Hodgkin lymphoma. Study-level points and caveats: Significant TCR diversity gains by C4D1 occurred in CD4+ but not CD8+ cells.

This chain links TRBV10-3 with TRBJ1-2; a weak D match, TRBD1 (5 bases). The TCR comes from a human donor with classical Hodgkin lymphoma. Sequencing was performed on peripheral blood mononuclear cells (PBMCs), taken before the fourth cycle of nivolumab. CDR3 in amino acids: CAISVGARESGYTF. The DNA for the CDR3 is TGTGCCATCAGTGTTGGCGCCAGGGAATCTGGCTACACCTTC.